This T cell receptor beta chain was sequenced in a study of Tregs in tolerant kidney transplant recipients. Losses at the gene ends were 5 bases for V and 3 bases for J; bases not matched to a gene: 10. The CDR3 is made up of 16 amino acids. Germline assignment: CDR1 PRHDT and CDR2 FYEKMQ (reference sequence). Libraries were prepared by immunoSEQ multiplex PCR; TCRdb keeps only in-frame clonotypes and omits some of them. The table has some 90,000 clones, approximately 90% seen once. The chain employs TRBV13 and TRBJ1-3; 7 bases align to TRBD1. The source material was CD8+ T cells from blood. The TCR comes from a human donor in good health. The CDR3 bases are TGTGCCAGCAGCACCAGACAGGGTTTAGATGGAAACACCATATATTTT. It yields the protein CASSTRQGLDGNTIYF.